The TCR beta chain under discussion was sequenced for a study of response to subunit inactivated influenza vaccine (dated by TCRdb to between 2018 and 2020). General notes on the study: To follow how T cells responded to a trivalent subunit inactivated influenza vaccine, the researchers relied on deep quantitative profiling of the T cell receptor repertoire. The paper's findings and limits, for the study overall: The authors suggested that each seasonal influenza vaccination may recruit only a limited number of new T cells.

This clonotype was picked up a small number of times. What this receptor recognizes is not known. The sample holds no much larger clone one base away, and base qualities are not on file. The receptor library was made with RT-PCR. The data were produced on an Illumina HiSeq 2500. TCRdb reprocessing: public reads trimmed at Q25 with fastp, clones called with MiXCR, in-frame beta chains kept. Each CDR3 protein gets just one entry, which takes the most common genes and DNA from the rows behind it. This sample has some 600,000 distinct CDR3 sequences in its table, and around 15% of those were observed once. 7.6% of the sample lies in the top ten. The germline V gene encodes CDR1 MNHEY and CDR2 SVGAGI. At the junction V is shortened by 0 bases and J by 3 bases, with 12 bases in between. Taken from cysteine to phenylalanine, the CDR3 has 17 residues. Here the CDR3 DNA is all that survives: 51 bases in frame from base 1.

The chain is assembled from TRBV6-5 and TRBJ2-6; a weak D assignment points to TRBD2 (6 bases agree). Sequencing used PBMCs from blood, obtained approximately 15 days before vaccination. This clonotype originated in a man in his forties or fifties who received an inactivated influenza vaccine. Donor details come from another sample of the same person, matched by shared clones. The CDR3 protein is CASSYSGAGRGANVLTF. DNA sequence: TGTGCCAGCAGTTACTCGGGTGCGGGGCGTGGGGCCAACGTCCTGACTTTC.